A single sample is the source of the 3 T cell receptor beta chains below, sequenced in a study of Tregs in tolerant kidney transplant recipients. Only in-frame clones appear in the TCRdb table, and some are missing; sequencing was by immunoSEQ multiplex PCR. The data contain hundreds of thousands of clones, 80% to 85% of them singletons. The specimen was CD4+ T cells from blood. These receptors all stem from a human donor in good health.

This chain joins TRBV6-5 and TRBJ2-7; 8 bases are shared with TRBD2. This CDR3 is 15 amino acids long. Germline values: CDR1 MNHEY, CDR2 SVGAGI. V dropped 6 bases and J dropped 5; count of bases not matched to a gene: 12. Written as DNA, the CDR3 is TGTGCCAGCAGCCCGTCTATCGGGGGGGCCCACGAGCAGTACTTC. This encodes CASSPSIGGAHEQYF.

This clone was found a few times. The J gene is TRBJ1-3, the V gene TRBV30; D ambiguous. V lost 2 bases and J 3 bases, leaving 8 bases between the germline ends. This CDR3 has 13 amino acids. Germline V CDR1 and CDR2: GTSNPN, SVGIG (reference sequence). The CDR3 is CAWSRYFGNTIYF. The CDR3 DNA is TGTGCCTGGAGTCGGTACTTTGGAAACACCATATATTTT.

This chain links TRBV7-8 with TRBJ2-4; 9 nucleotides align to TRBD2. Germline loops: CDR1 SGHVS, CDR2 FQNEAQ. The junction had 8 bases not matched to a gene; V was cut back by 3 bases and J by 8 bases. The CDR3 sequence is 15 residues long. Here the CDR3 reads CASSLRREGGYIQYF. In nucleotides, the CDR3 is TGTGCCAGCAGCTTGAGGCGGGAGGGGGGGTACATTCAGTACTTC.